A selection of T cell receptor beta chains follows, all from one sample in a study of CD8 T cells in ankylosing spondylitis. TCRdb re-analysed the 5' RACE reads in MiXCR, keeping a single row per CDR3 protein. This table holds fewer than 550,000 distinct CDR3 sequences, about 5.2% found once. Source material: blood, either unsorted or a sorted T cell fraction (not recorded which). The origin of the receptors is a male donor with ankylosing spondylitis. Both conserved end residues are part of each CDR3. A D gene is named only where the DNA matches it firmly. Not all rows give a size; the values are once, few, many and, for expanded clones, a class.

TRBD2,TRBV20-1,TRBJ2-7,few,CSAVPPSGISYEQYF,TGCAGTGCTGTTCCCCCCAGCGGGATCTCCTACGAGCAGTACTTC
.,TRBV27,TRBJ2-7,many,CASSLSWNTYEQYF,TGTGCCAGCAGTTTATCGTGGAATACCTACGAGCAGTACTTC
.,TRBV10-3,TRBJ1-3,many,CAISPWGSGNTIYF,TGTGCCATCAGTCCTTGGGGCTCTGGAAACACCATATATTTT
TRBD1,TRBV6-1,TRBJ1-1,many,CASGPELTGAGAFF,TGTGCCAGCGGACCGGAACTCACAGGGGCAGGAGCTTTCTTT
TRBD1,TRBV12-3/TRBV12-4,TRBJ2-1,many,CASSPDRGDWNEQFF,TGTGCCAGCAGTCCGGACAGGGGAGACTGGAATGAGCAGTTCTTC
.,TRBV6-1,TRBJ1-4,many,CASSDTSTNEKLFF,TGTGCCAGCAGTGACACCTCAACTAATGAAAAACTGTTTTTT
.,TRBV11-1,TRBJ1-1,few,CASSLHTGVNTEAFF,TGTGCCAGCAGCTTACACACGGGGGTGAACACTGAAGCTTTCTTT
TRBD1,TRBV7-2,TRBJ2-5,many,CASSLAEGASGYF,TGTGCCAGCAGCTTAGCCGAGGGGGCATCTGGGTACTTC
.,TRBV5-1,TRBJ1-6,many,CASSSDGAPSPLHF,TGCGCCAGCAGCTCCGACGGAGCTCCTTCACCCCTCCACTTT
.,TRBV6-1,TRBJ1-5,many,CASSLPRGNSNQPQHF,TGTGCCAGCAGTCTTCCTCGGGGGAATAGCAATCAGCCCCAGCATTTT
.,TRBV4-3,TRBJ1-1,many,CASSQEAGTNTEAFF,TGCGCCAGCAGCCAAGAGGCAGGCACGAACACTGAAGCTTTCTTT
TRBD2,TRBV10-3,TRBJ2-3,many,CAISTSGNTDTQYF,TGTGCCATCAGTACTAGCGGTAACACAGATACGCAGTATTTT
TRBD1,TRBV20-1,TRBJ1-1,many,CSARDLQGAMDTEAFF,TGCAGTGCTAGAGATCTCCAGGGGGCGATGGACACTGAAGCTTTCTTT
TRBD1,TRBV7-2,TRBJ1-5,many,CASSTRTGENQPQHF,TGTGCCAGCAGCACCCGGACAGGGGAGAATCAGCCCCAGCATTTT
.,TRBV4-2,TRBJ1-5,.,CASGPGPLFGNQPQHF,TGTGCCAGCGGCCCTGGGCCCCTTTTCGGCAATCAGCCCCAGCATTTT
.,TRBV5-1,TRBJ1-4,many,CASSLLDPNEKLFF,TGCGCCAGCAGCTTGCTGGACCCTAATGAAAAACTGTTTTTT
.,TRBV6-2/TRBV6-3,TRBJ2-2,.,CASCYISNTGELFF,TGTGCCAGCTGCTATATATCGAACACCGGGGAGCTGTTTTTT
.,TRBV20-1,TRBJ2-3,many,CSAEGSRSTDTQYF,TGCAGTGCTGAGGGGTCAAGAAGCACAGATACGCAGTATTTT
.,TRBV7-7,TRBJ1-1,many,CASSLAWNTEAFF,TGTGCTAGCAGCTTAGCCTGGAACACTGAAGCTTTCTTT
.,TRBV5-1,TRBJ1-3,many,CASSLSKSGNTIYF,TGCGCCAGCAGCTTGTCCAAGTCCGGAAACACCATATATTTT
.,TRBV29-1,TRBJ1-1,many,CSVDDPMHTEAFF,TGCAGCGTGGACGATCCGATGCACACTGAAGCTTTCTTT
.,TRBV12-3/TRBV12-4,TRBJ2-1,many,CASSGRTRWGDEQFF,TGTGCCAGCAGCGGCAGGACAAGGTGGGGAGATGAGCAGTTCTTC
.,TRBV12-3/TRBV12-4,TRBJ2-1,many,CASSAGIPTYNEQFF,TGTGCCAGCAGCGCTGGGATACCAACTTACAATGAGCAGTTCTTC
.,TRBV20-1,TRBJ2-2,many,CSARLWRNTGELFF,TGCAGTGCTAGACTCTGGCGGAACACCGGGGAGCTGTTTTTT
TRBD1,TRBV5-1,TRBJ2-7,many,CASSTGTGTLVQYF,TGCGCCAGCAGTACCGGGACAGGGACTTTGGTTCAGTACTTC
.,TRBV27,TRBJ2-3,many,CASSLRGRLGDTQYF,TGTGCCAGCAGTTTAAGGGGACGGTTGGGAGATACGCAGTATTTT
TRBD2,TRBV7-9,TRBJ2-3,many,CASSSGLAGASDTQYF,TGTGCCAGCAGCTCAGGACTAGCGGGGGCCTCAGATACGCAGTATTTT
TRBD2,TRBV7-2,TRBJ2-5,.,CASSSQTGLAEETQYF,TGTGCCAGCAGCTCTCAAACGGGACTAGCGGAAGAGACCCAGTACTTC
.,TRBV11-1,TRBJ2-4,many,CASSRSGKNIQYF,TGTGCCAGCAGCCGGAGCGGGAAAAACATTCAGTACTTC
TRBD1,TRBV6-1,TRBJ1-3,many,CASRPGGSGNTIYF,TGTGCCAGCAGACCAGGGGGTTCTGGAAACACCATATATTTT
.,TRBV5-6,TRBJ2-7,many,CASSLETLFTYEQYF,TGTGCCAGCAGCTTGGAGACTCTCTTTACCTACGAGCAGTACTTC
TRBD1,TRBV11-2,TRBJ2-7,.,CASSYPGTVSSYEQYF,TGTGCCAGCAGCTACCCGGGGACAGTTAGCTCCTACGAGCAGTACTTC
TRBD2,TRBV20-1,TRBJ2-2,many,CSATRLAGNTGELFF,TGCAGTGCCACCCGACTAGCGGGAAACACCGGGGAGCTGTTTTTT
TRBD2,TRBV9,TRBJ2-5,many,CASSVDSGLAGETQYF,TGTGCCAGCAGCGTCGATTCCGGACTAGCGGGAGAGACCCAGTACTTC
TRBD1,TRBV29-1,TRBJ1-2,many,CSVAGTANYGYTF,TGCAGCGTCGCCGGGACAGCTAACTATGGCTACACCTTC
.,TRBV20-1,TRBJ1-6,many,CSAPLRIMRGSPLHF,TGCAGTGCTCCCCTCCGGATTATGCGGGGTTCACCCCTCCACTTT
.,TRBV6-5,TRBJ2-5,few,CASSYLGRGETQYF,TGTGCCAGCAGTTATCTCGGGAGAGGGGAGACCCAGTACTTC
.,TRBV20-1,TRBJ1-1,many,CSARGFTGRRGAFF,TGCAGTGCTAGAGGATTTACAGGTCGGAGGGGTGCTTTCTTT
.,TRBV20-1,TRBJ2-7,many,CSAPGRASSYEQYF,TGCAGTGCTCCCGGGCGGGCGTCCTCGTACGAGCAGTACTTC
TRBD2,TRBV9,TRBJ2-3,many,CASSAREREGQVLYF,TGTGCCAGCAGCGCCCGGGAGCGGGAGGGCCAAGTTCTGTATTTT
TRBD1,TRBV4-1,TRBJ2-2,many,CASSPRGLTYTGELFF,TGCGCCAGCAGCCCGAGGGGGCTGACTTACACCGGGGAGCTGTTTTTT
.,TRBV5-1,TRBJ1-1,few,CSSREQTNTEAFF,TGCTCTAGTAGGGAGCAGACCAACACTGAAGCTTTCTTT
.,TRBV12-3/TRBV12-4,TRBJ2-5,.,CASSSAEGETQYF,TGTGCCAGCAGCTCCGCCGAGGGTGAGACCCAGTACTTC
.,TRBV9,TRBJ2-2,many,CASSVAGHYTGELFF,TGTGCCAGCAGCGTAGCCGGACACTACACCGGGGAGCTGTTTTTT
.,TRBV7-2,TRBJ2-1,many,CASSLQGPGYNEQFF,TGTGCCAGCAGCTTACAGGGGCCTGGCTACAATGAGCAGTTCTTC
.,TRBV7-9,TRBJ1-1,many,CASSLEQREAFF,TGTGCCAGCAGCTTGGAGCAGAGGGAAGCTTTCTTT
.,TRBV7-9,TRBJ2-3,few,CASSPRSRSGRDTQYF,TGTGCCAGCAGCCCCCGATCCAGGTCAGGGAGAGATACGCAGTATTTT
.,TRBV20-1,TRBJ2-2,many,CSASSWGGELFF,TGCAGTGCTAGCTCGTGGGGCGGGGAGCTGTTTTTT
.,TRBV3-1,TRBJ1-6,.,CASSQLSNSPLHF,TGTGCCAGCAGCCAATTGAGCAATTCACCCCTCCACTTT
TRBD2,TRBV5-1,TRBJ2-5,many,CASSITSVVETQYF,TGCGCCAGCAGTATTACTAGCGTTGTGGAGACCCAGTACTTC
.,TRBV6-2/TRBV6-3,TRBJ1-2,many,CASSLLLSRYGYTF,TGTGCCAGCAGCTTACTGCTATCCCGCTATGGCTACACCTTC
.,TRBV20-1,TRBJ2-2,many,CSARDTGRAGELFF,TGCAGTGCTAGAGATACAGGGCGGGCGGGGGAGCTGTTTTTT